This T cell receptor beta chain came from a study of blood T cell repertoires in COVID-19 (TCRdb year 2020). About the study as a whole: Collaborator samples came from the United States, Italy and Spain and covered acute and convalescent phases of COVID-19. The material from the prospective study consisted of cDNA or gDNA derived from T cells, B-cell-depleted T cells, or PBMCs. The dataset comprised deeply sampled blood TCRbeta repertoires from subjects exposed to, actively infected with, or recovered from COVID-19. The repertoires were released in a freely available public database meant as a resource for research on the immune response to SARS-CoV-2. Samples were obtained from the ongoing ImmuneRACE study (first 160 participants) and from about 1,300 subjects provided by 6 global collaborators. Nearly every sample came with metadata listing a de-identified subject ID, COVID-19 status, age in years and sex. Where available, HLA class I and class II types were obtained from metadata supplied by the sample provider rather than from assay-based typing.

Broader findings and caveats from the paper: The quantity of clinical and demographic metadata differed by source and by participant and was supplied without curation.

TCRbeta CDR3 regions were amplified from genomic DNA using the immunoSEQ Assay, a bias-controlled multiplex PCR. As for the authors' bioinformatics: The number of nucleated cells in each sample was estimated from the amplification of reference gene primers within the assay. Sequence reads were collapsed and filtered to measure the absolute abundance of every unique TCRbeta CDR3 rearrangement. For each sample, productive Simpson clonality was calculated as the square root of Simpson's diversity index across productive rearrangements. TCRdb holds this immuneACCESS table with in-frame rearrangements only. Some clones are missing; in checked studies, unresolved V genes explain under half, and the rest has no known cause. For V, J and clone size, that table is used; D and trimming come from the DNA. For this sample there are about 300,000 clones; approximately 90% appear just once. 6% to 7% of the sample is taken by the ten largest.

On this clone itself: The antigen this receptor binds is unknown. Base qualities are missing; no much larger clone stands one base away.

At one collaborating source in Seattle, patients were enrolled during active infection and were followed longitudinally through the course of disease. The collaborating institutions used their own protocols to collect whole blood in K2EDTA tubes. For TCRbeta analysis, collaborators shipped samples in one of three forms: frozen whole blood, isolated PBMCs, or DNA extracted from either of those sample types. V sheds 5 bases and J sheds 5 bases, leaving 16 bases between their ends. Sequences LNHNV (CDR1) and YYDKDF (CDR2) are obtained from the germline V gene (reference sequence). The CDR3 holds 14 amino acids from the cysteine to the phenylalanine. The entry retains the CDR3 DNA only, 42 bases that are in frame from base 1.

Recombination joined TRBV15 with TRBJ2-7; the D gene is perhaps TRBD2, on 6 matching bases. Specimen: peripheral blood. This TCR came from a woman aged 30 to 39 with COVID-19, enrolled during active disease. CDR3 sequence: CATSPHGGSNEQYF. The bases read TGTGCCACCAGCCCTCACGGAGGGTCTAACGAGCAGTACTTC.